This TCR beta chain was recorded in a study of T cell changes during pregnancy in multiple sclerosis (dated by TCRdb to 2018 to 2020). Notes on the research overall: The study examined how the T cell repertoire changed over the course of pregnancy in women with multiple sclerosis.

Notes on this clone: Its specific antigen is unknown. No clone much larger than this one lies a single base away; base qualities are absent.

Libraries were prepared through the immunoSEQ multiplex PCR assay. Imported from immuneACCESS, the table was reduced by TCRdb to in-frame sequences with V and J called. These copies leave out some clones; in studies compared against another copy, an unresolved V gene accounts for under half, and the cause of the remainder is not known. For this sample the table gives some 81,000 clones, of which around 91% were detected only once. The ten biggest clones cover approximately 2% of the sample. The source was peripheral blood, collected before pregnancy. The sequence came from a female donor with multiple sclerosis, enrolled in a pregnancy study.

The CDR3 is CASSQSLTGADGYTF. In nucleotide form, the sequence is TGTGCCAGCAGTCAAAGCCTTACAGGGGCCGATGGCTACACCTTC. The sequence joins TRBV2 to TRBJ1-2; TRBD1 matches 7 bases in the middle. Here V drops 5 bases and J drops 6 bases, and the junction holds 12 bases not matched to any gene. From the germline V gene, CDR1 is SNHLY and CDR2 is FYNNEI. The CDR3 starts with the cysteine, ends with the phenylalanine, and has 15 residues. Just CDR3 DNA is preserved here, 45 bases in frame from base 1. Extended through the reference TRBV2 and TRBJ1-2 proteins, this CDR3 yields the full variable domain: EPEVTQTPSHQVTQMGQEVILRCVPISNHLYFYWYRQILGQKVEFLVSFYNNEISEKSEIFDDQFSVERPDGSNFTLKIRSTKLEDSAMYFCASSQSLTGADGYTFGSGTRLTVV.